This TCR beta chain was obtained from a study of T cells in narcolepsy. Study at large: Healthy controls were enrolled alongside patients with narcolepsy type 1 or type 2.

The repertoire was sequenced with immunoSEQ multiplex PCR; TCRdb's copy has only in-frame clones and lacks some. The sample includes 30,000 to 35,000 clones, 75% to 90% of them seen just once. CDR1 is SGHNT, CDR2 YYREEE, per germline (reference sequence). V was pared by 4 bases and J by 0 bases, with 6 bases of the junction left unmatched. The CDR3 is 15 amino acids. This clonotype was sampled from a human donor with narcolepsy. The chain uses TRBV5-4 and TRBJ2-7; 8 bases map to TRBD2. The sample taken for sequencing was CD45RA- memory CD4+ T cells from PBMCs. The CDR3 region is CASSTREDFSYEQYF. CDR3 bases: TGTGCCAGCAGCACGCGGGAGGACTTCTCCTACGAGCAGTACTTC.